The 12 T cell receptor beta chains presented below share a single source sample, sequenced in a study of OX40 agonist ivuxolimab in advanced cancers. The repertoire was sequenced with immunoSEQ multiplex PCR; TCRdb's copy has only in-frame clones and lacks some. Of more than 12,000 clones listed, 80% to 95% were seen once; the top ten hold around a fifth. Sequences were derived from CD4+ or CD8+ T cells sorted from blood, sampled in a trial of the OX40 agonist ivuxolimab. These receptors were taken from an adult with an advanced solid tumor such as melanoma, head and neck, liver or kidney cancer.

V is TRBV7-9 and J is TRBJ2-2; TRBD2 matches 7 bases. CDR1 and CDR2 from the germline V gene are SEHNR and FQNEAQ (reference sequence). This CDR3 has 15 residues. Trimming took 5 bases from V and 0 from J; bases not matched to a gene: 3. CDR3 in amino acids: CASSQSGTNTGELFF. CDR3 coding DNA: TGTGCCAGCAGCCAAAGCGGGACGAACACCGGGGAGCTGTTTTTT.

This chain links TRBV6-5 with TRBJ2-1; perhaps TRBD1 as D (5 bases). This CDR3 contains 12 residues. V was clipped by 4 bases and J by 7 bases, with 8 bases between them. Germline values: CDR1 MNHEY, CDR2 SVGAGI. This chain's CDR3 is CASSFSGNEQFF. In nucleotides, the CDR3 is TGTGCCAGCAGTTTTTCAGGGAATGAGCAGTTCTTC.

The chain couples TRBV11-1 to TRBJ2-5; TRBD1 or TRBD2 may be the D gene (5 bases each). V lost 7 bases and J lost 5, with 14 bases in between. The CDR3 has 13 amino acids. Germline V gives CDR1 SGHAT, CDR2 FQDESV (reference sequence). CDR3 DNA sequence: TGTGCCAGCACCCTGTTGGGGGATGAGACCCAGTACTTC. This codes for CASTLLGDETQYF.

J is TRBJ1-5 and V is TRBV5-6; unclear D gene. The V end lost 4 bases, the J end lost 0 bases, and 11 bases lay between the germline ends. The CDR3 has 15 amino acids. Per germline, CDR1 SGHDT and CDR2 YYEEEE. CDR3 bases: TGTGCCAGCAGCCGGGAAGGGATTAGCAATCAGCCCCAGCATTTT. It specifies CASSREGISNQPQHF.

This sequence joins TRBV15 and TRBJ2-6; D gene ambiguous. V lost 0 bases, J lost 3 bases, and 9 bases lay in between. CDR3 length: 16 amino acids. Germline CDR1 reads LNHNV; CDR2 reads YYDKDF (reference sequence). The CDR3 DNA reads as TGTGCCACCAGCAGAGATCAGGCTGGTGGGGCCAACGTCCTGACTTTC. Translation gives CATSRDQAGGANVLTF.

In its sample, this clone was seen once. V gene TRBV4-1 combines with J gene TRBJ2-1, with 14 bases matching TRBD2. Looked up from germline, CDR1 is MGHRA and CDR2 is YSYEKL. CDR3 size: 17 residues. V lost 4 bases and J lost 9; bases outside the gene matches: 11. The chain's CDR3 is CASSPGTSGRLVGEQFF. For the CDR3, the DNA is TGCGCCAGCAGCCCCGGGACTAGCGGGAGACTGGTTGGTGAGCAGTTCTTC.

The V gene is TRBV5-1, the J gene TRBJ2-7; D remains unclear. The CDR3 spans 14 residues. Germline loops: CDR1 SGHRS, CDR2 YFSETQ. The V end lost 0 bases, the J end lost 2 bases, and 9 bases lay between the germline ends. The CDR3 is CASSLAHGPYEQYF. CDR3 nucleotide sequence: TGCGCCAGCAGCTTGGCCCACGGCCCCTACGAGCAGTACTTC.

The chain links TRBV27 to TRBJ2-2, with a weak D call TRBD2 (6 bases). Germline CDR1 MNHEY, CDR2 SMNVEV (reference sequence). Trimming left V 3 bases short and J 7 bases short, with 9 bases between. The CDR3 spans 13 residues. Written as DNA, the CDR3 is TGTGCCAGCAGTTTCGGGGGTGGCGGGGAGCTGTTTTTT. This encodes CASSFGGGGELFF.

The rearrangement joins TRBV14 to TRBJ2-1; D is perhaps TRBD1 (6 bases). Per the germline V gene, CDR1 is SGHDN and CDR2 is FVKESK. Deletions cut 2 bases from V and 6 bases from J, with 11 bases between. CDR3 length equals 14 residues. CDR3 sequence reads: CASSQFPRGNEQFF. The CDR3, as DNA: TGTGCCAGCAGCCAATTTCCCAGGGGCAATGAGCAGTTCTTC. Full variable domain (outside the CDR3, taken from reference TRBV14 and TRBJ2-1): EAGVTQFPSHSVIEKGQTVTLRCDPISGHDNLYWYRRVMGKEIKFLLHFVKESKQDESGMPNNRFLAERTGGTYSTLKVQPAELEDSGVYFCASSQFPRGNEQFFGPGTRLTVL.

The rearrangement joins TRBV28 to TRBJ2-7, with 11 bases matching TRBD1. The V gene end was trimmed by 2 bases and the J gene end by 7 bases; junction bases not matched to a gene: 4. Germline V gene data show CDR1 as MDHEN and CDR2 as SYDVKM. CDR3 length: 14 residues. This chain's CDR3 is CASSLGQGAREQYF. CDR3 DNA: TGTGCCAGCAGTTTAGGACAGGGGGCAAGGGAGCAGTACTTC.

CDR3 protein: CASSPLKGKNTEAFF. The CDR3 DNA reads TGTGCCAGCAGCCCTCTTAAGGGGAAGAACACTGAAGCTTTCTTT. The chain links TRBV6-6 to TRBJ1-1, with D perhaps matching TRBD1 (5 bases). V was trimmed by 6 bases and J by 1 base, leaving 15 bases between them. Germline lookup yields CDR1 MNHNY and CDR2 SVGAGI (reference sequence). This CDR3 is 15 amino acids long.

V and J are TRBV7-3 and TRBJ1-2; D is undetermined. Germline assignment: CDR1 SGHTA and CDR2 FQGTGA. Trimming shortened V by 5 bases and J by 4 bases, and 11 bases separated the two germline ends. CDR3 length: 13 amino acids. The CDR3 DNA is TGTGCCAGCAGCCTAAATGGTGGCTATGGCTACACCTTC. It yields the protein CASSLNGGYGYTF.